This entry features one T cell receptor beta chain sequence. No antigen is known for it. This entry comes from a study of OX40 agonist ivuxolimab in advanced cancers. For the study at large: Patients were dosed with the agonistic anti-OX40 (CD134) antibody ivuxolimab. Study-wide results and caveats: Also present in some nonresponders was a low level of normalized T-cell clonal expansion. Relative to CD4+ cells, CD8+ T cells on average had more expanded clones.

V lost 3 bases and J lost 2, with 12 bases in between. The germline V gene has CDR1 SGHRS and CDR2 YFSETQ. CDR3 length: 14 amino acids. Clones were read by immunoSEQ multiplex PCR, and TCRdb kept only the in-frame ones, dropping some. The sample lists about 47,000 clones, around 85% occurring once. The receptor's source is an adult with an advanced solid tumor such as melanoma, head and neck, liver or kidney cancer. The chain uses TRBV5-1 and TRBJ2-7; the D is unclear. The sample consisted of CD4+ or CD8+ T cells sorted from blood, taken in a trial of the OX40 agonist ivuxolimab. The CDR3 coding sequence is TGCGCCAGCAGCTGGGCCGGGCAGGCCTACGAGCAGTACTTC. This gives the protein CASSWAGQAYEQYF.